The clone carrying this TCR beta chain was seen repeatedly, ten times or more. Its target is unknown. Using its own MiXCR run on the PCR reads, TCRdb lists one record per CDR3 protein. The sample lists under 600,000 distinct CDR3 sequences; 20% to 25% were seen once. This record belongs to a study of molecular identifiers for immune sequencing clone quantification. The naive CD8 libraries originated from between roughly 18,000 and 1,100,000 sorted cells and drew on 10%, 30% or 50% RNA. Trimming shortened V by 7 bases and J by 7 bases, and 16 bases separated the two germline ends. The CDR3 is 12 residues long. In germline, CDR1 is SQVTM, CDR2 ANQGSEA. General study points: Researchers reportedly could pick up spiked Jurkat TCR RNA from one cell mixed into roughly 1 million naive cells.

This chain links TRBV29-1 with TRBJ2-5, with D possibly matching TRBD1 (7 bases). Sequencing was performed on naive CD8+ T cells from blood, with Jurkat cell RNA spiked in. Documented subset: FACS-sorted CD8+CD4-CCR7+CD45RA+ naive T cells. This TCR was recovered from a human donor in good health. Some libraries in this study had Jurkat cell RNA spiked in. Written as DNA, the CDR3 is TGCAGCGAGTTGACAGGGCGGGGGACCCAGTACTTC. Translated: CSELTGRGTQYF.